This T cell receptor (beta chain) comes out of a study of Graves' ophthalmopathy and Graves' hyperthyroidism. About the research overall: Peripheral blood was obtained at first diagnosis, ahead of any treatment.

Being free of ophthalmopathy for 18 months of follow-up defined stable hyperthyroidism. Amplification targeted the TCR beta CDR3 regions, with RNA transcripts as the source material. HTBI primers primed a first-round RT-PCR, and a second-round multiplex PCR followed. TCRdb used MiXCR to reprocess the multiplex PCR reads, holding one entry per CDR3 protein. The repertoire consists of 400,000 or so distinct CDR3 sequences, with approximately 15% occurring once and the leading ten covering about 7%. This clonotype was recorded many times. The CDR3 length is 13 residues. V shed 8 bases and J shed 3 bases, with 13 bases lying between them. CDR1 is KGHSH and CDR2 is LQKENI in the germline V gene.

Sequencing was performed on peripheral blood. This sequence joins TRBV18 and TRBJ2-5, with D maybe TRBD1 (6 bases). This TCR was recovered from a woman aged 18 to 35 with stable Graves' hyperthyroidism. The CDR3 nucleotides are TGTGCCAGCCACCGGGACACTGAAGAGACCCAGTACTTC. This gives the protein CASHRDTEETQYF.